The source of this T cell receptor beta chain is a study of T cell responses to AZD1222 COVID-19 vaccine. The study, taken as a whole, reports: Along spike, vaccine-associated CD4 TCRs were found throughout, with dominance at 160-218 and 743-854. The repertoires were collected only after the peak T cell response. Clonal diversity may have been underestimated in mostly white British donors. Unmutated variant regions are reportedly targeted by nearly half of spike-specific TCRs.

The CDR3 has 15 amino acids. A remark on this clone: The target antigen is unknown.

Method: immunoSEQ multiplex PCR; TCRdb's copy keeps in-frame clones and lacks some. Of some 160,000 clones in the sample, 90% to 95% were seen once. The chain carries TRBV1 and TRBJ1-6; the table's D call, TRBD1, has no DNA check behind it. TRBV1 is termed a pseudogene. This TCR derives from an adult in good health. Here the sequenced sample was peripheral blood, taken on day 0 of AZD1222 vaccination. This chain's CDR3 is CTSSQTDSANSPLHF. Here the CDR3 DNA reads TGCACCAGCAGCCAAACGGACAGCGCCAATTCACCCCTCCACTTT.